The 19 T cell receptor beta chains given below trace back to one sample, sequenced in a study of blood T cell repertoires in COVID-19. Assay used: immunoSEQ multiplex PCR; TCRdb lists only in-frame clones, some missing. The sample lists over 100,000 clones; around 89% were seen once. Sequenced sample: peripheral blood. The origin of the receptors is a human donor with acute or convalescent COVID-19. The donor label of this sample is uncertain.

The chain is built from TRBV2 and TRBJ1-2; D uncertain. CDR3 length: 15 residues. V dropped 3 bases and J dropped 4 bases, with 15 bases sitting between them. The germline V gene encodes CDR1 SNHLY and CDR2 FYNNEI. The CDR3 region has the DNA TGTGCCAGCAGTGATGTATTTGCGGCAGTCTATGGCTACACCTTC. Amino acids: CASSDVFAAVYGYTF.

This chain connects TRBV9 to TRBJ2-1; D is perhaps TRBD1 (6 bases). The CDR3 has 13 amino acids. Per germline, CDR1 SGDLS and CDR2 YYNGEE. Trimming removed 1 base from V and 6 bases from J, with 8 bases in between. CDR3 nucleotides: TGTGCCAGCAGCGTACTACAGGGCAATGAGCAGTTCTTC. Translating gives CASSVLQGNEQFF.

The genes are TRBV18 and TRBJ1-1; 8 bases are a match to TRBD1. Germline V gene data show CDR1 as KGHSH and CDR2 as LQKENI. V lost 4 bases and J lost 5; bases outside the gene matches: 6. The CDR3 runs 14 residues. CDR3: CASSQQGGETEAFF. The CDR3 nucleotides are TGTGCCAGCTCACAACAGGGGGGAGAGACTGAAGCTTTCTTT.

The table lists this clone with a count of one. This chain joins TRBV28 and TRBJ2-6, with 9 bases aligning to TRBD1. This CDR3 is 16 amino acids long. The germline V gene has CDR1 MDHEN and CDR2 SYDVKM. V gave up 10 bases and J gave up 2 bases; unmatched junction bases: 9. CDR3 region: CATAGTGFTGANVLTF. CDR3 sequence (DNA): TGTGCCACCGCCGGGACAGGGTTCACTGGGGCCAACGTCCTGACTTTC.

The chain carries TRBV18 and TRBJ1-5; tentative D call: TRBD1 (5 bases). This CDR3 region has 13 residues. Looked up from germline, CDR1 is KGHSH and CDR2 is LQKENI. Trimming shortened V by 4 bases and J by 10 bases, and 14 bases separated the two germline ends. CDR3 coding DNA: TGTGCCAGCTCACTTATGGGGCACGACCCCCAGCATTTT. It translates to CASSLMGHDPQHF.

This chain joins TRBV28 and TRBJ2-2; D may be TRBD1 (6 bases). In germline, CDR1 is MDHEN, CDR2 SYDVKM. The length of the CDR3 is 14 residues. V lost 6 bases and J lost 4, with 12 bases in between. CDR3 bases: TGTGCCAGCAGGGGACATATTTCCACCGGGGAGCTGTTTTTT. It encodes CASRGHISTGELFF.

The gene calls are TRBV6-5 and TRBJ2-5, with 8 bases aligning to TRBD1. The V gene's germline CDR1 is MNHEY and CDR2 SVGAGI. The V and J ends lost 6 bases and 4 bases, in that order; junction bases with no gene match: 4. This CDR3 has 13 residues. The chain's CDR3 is CASRQGGPETQYF. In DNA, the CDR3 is TGTGCCAGCAGACAGGGGGGTCCAGAGACCCAGTACTTC.

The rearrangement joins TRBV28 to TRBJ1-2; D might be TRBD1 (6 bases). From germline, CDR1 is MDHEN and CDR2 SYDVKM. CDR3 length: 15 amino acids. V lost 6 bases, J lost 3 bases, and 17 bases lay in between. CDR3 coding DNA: TGTGCCAGCAGCTCCCCCCGAGGGGGTGACTATGGCTACACCTTC. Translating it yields CASSSPRGGDYGYTF.

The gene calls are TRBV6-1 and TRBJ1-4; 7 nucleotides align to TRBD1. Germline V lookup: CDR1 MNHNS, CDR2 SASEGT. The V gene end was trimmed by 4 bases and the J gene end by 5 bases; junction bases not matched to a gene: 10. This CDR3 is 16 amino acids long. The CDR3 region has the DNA TGTGCCAGCAGTGGACCCACGACAGGGATCAATGAAAAACTGTTTTTT. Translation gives CASSGPTTGINEKLFF.

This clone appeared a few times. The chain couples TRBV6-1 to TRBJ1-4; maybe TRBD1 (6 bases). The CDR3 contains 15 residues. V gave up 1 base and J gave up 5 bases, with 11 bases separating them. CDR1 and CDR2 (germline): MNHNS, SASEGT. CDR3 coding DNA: TGTGCCAGCAGTGAAGTGGGGGCGGAAAATGAAAAACTGTTTTTT. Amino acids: CASSEVGAENEKLFF.

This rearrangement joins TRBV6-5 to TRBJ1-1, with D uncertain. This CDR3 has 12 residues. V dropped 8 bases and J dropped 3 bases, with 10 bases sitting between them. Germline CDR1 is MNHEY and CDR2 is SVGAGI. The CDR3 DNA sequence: TGTGCCAGCTCTACGGGGTACACTGAAGCTTTCTTT. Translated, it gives CASSTGYTEAFF.

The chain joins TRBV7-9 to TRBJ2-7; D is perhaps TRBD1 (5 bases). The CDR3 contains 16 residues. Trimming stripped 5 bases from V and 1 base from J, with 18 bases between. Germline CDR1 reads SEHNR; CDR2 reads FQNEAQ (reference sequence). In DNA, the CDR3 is TGTGCCAGCAGCGGGTACACAGGTGAACCTTCCTACGAGCAGTACTTC. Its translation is CASSGYTGEPSYEQYF.

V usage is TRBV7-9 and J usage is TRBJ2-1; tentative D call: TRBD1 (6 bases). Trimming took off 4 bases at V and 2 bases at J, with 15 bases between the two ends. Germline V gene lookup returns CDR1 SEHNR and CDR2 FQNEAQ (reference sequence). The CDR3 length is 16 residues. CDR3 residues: CASSSRLDRAYNEQFF. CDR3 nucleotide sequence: TGTGCCAGCAGCTCCCGACTGGACAGAGCCTACAATGAGCAGTTCTTC.

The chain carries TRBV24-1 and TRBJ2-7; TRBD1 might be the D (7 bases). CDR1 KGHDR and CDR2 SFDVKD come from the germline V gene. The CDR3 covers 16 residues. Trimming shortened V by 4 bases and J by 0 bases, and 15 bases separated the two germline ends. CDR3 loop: CATSEGGTASSYEQYF. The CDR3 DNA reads TGTGCCACCAGTGAAGGCGGGACAGCCAGCTCCTACGAGCAGTACTTC.

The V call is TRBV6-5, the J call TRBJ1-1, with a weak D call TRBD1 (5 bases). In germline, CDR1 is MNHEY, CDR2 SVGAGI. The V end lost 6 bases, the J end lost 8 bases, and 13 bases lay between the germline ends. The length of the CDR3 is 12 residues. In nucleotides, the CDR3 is TGTGCCAGCAGGCGGGGCGGGGGGGAAGCTTTCTTT. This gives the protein CASRRGGGEAFF.

CDR3: CASSPLAGEGIEGYNEQFF. In DNA, the CDR3 is TGTGCCAGCAGCCCACTAGCGGGAGAGGGGATCGAGGGTTACAATGAGCAGTTCTTC. The chain employs TRBV7-3 and TRBJ2-1, with 11 bases that match TRBD2. CDR3 length: 19 amino acids. V shed 5 bases and J 4 bases; nucleotides not matched to a gene: 16. Per germline, CDR1 SGHTA and CDR2 FQGTGA. Full variable domain (remainder filled in from reference TRBV7-3 and TRBJ2-1): GAGVSQTPSNKVTEKGKYVELRCDPISGHTALYWYRQSLGQGPEFLIYFQGTGAADDSGLPNDRFFAVRPEGSVSTLKIQRTERGDSAVYLCASSPLAGEGIEGYNEQFFGPGTRLTVL.

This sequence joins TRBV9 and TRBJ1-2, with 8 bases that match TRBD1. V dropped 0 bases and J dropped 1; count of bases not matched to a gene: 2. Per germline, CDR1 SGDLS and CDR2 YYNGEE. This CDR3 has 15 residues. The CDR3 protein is CASSVGRGHNYGYTF. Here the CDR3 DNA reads TGTGCCAGCAGCGTAGGCAGGGGGCATAACTATGGCTACACCTTC.

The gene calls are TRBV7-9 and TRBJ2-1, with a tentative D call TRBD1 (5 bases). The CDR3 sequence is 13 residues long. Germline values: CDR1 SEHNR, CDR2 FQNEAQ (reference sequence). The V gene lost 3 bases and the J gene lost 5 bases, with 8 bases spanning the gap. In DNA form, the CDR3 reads TGTGCCAGCAGCTTTCAACAGGACAATGAGCAGTTCTTC. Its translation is CASSFQQDNEQFF. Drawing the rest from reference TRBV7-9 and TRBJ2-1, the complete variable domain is DTGVSQNPRHKITKRGQNVTFRCDPISEHNRLYWYRQTLGQGPEFLTYFQNEAQLEKSRLLSDRFSAERPKGSFSTLEIQRTEQGDSAMYLCASSFQQDNEQFFGPGTRLTVL.

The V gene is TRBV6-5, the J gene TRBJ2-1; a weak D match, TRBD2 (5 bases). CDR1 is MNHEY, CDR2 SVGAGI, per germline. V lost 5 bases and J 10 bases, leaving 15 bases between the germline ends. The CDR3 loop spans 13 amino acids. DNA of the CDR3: TGTGCCAGCAGTCCAGTCGCATCGGGAGAGCAGTTCTTC. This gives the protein CASSPVASGEQFF.